The 32 T cell receptor beta chains below were found in one sample sequenced in a study of cytomegalovirus exposure and HLA in healthy donors. Primers for the PCR totalled 60 Vbeta and 13 Jbeta. Produced via immunoSEQ multiplex PCR; TCRdb's table is partial and in-frame only. The table lists hundreds of thousands of clones, around 80% of them singletons, with roughly 2.5% in the top ten. Sequences were obtained from PBMCs. All receptors derive from a woman aged 60-75 years in good health and CMV-seropositive.

For this clone: The CDR3 does not close with the conserved phenylalanine or tryptophan, likely indicating a read error. The J gene is TRBJ1-2, the V gene TRBV19; 8 positions match TRBD1. The germline CDR1 and CDR2 sequences are LNHDA and SQIVND (reference sequence). The V gene end was trimmed by 1 base and the J gene end by 8 bases; junction bases not matched to a gene: 9. The CDR3 loop spans 15 amino acids. CDR3 protein: CASSIVPGGSDGYTL. The CDR3 DNA reads as TGTGCCAGTAGTATAGTCCCAGGGGGCTCGGACGGCTACACCCTC.

V and J are TRBV30 and TRBJ1-1; 8 bases agree with TRBD1. V lost 2 bases and J lost 5; bases outside the gene matches: 7. The length of the CDR3 is 14 residues. The germline CDR1 and CDR2 sequences are GTSNPN and SVGIG (reference sequence). The CDR3 DNA reads TGTGCCTGGAGTAGAACAGGGGGGAGTACTGAAGCTTTCTTT. This translates into CAWSRTGGSTEAFF.

The chain carries TRBV5-1 and TRBJ1-2; TRBD1 might be the D (5 bases). This CDR3 has 13 residues. The germline V gene has CDR1 SGHRS and CDR2 YFSETQ. The V end was cut by 0 bases, the J end by 4 bases, with 7 bases between. The CDR3 nucleotides are TGCGCCAGCAGCTTGGACAGGACCTATGGCTACACCTTC. Residues: CASSLDRTYGYTF.

The V gene is TRBV7-3, the J gene TRBJ1-2; D is perhaps TRBD1 (6 bases). The V end lost 5 bases, the J end lost 8 bases, and 18 bases lay between the germline ends. The CDR3 is 14 amino acids. The germline V gene has CDR1 SGHTA and CDR2 FQGTGA. The CDR3, as DNA: TGTGCCAGCAGCCCAGGGACAAAGGCTGGGGGCTACACCTTC. Translating gives CASSPGTKAGGYTF.

The chain carries TRBV7-3 and TRBJ2-5, with 7 nucleotides matching TRBD1. Germline trimming cut 0 bases from V and 5 bases from J; bases unmatched to any gene: 6. This CDR3 is 15 amino acids long. Germline V gene data show CDR1 as SGHTA and CDR2 as FQGTGA. The CDR3 DNA sequence: TGTGCCAGCAGCTTAACTAGGGGGCAAGGGGAGACCCAGTACTTC. This gives the protein CASSLTRGQGETQYF.

The rearrangement uses TRBV6-5 and TRBJ1-1; a weak D match, TRBD1 (6 bases). CDR1 MNHEY and CDR2 SVGAGI come from the germline V gene. This CDR3 region has 15 residues. Trimming removed 6 bases at V and 1 base at J, with 15 bases between. The CDR3 sequence: CASRKNRESNTEAFF. The CDR3 DNA sequence: TGTGCCAGCAGGAAAAACAGGGAATCGAACACTGAAGCTTTCTTT.

The V call is TRBV14, the J call TRBJ2-1; a possible D gene is TRBD1 (6 bases). Trimming took 2 bases from V and 10 from J, leaving 21 bases between them. The germline V gene has CDR1 SGHDN and CDR2 FVKESK. The CDR3 runs 16 residues. The CDR3 nucleotides read TGTGCCAGCAGCCAAAAAGCCGAATTAACAGGGCGAGAGCAGTTCTTC. Translating it yields CASSQKAELTGREQFF.

The V and J genes are TRBV5-6 and TRBJ1-2; no firm D call. Trimming shortened V by 4 bases and J by 7 bases, and 11 bases separated the two germline ends. The length of the CDR3 is 12 residues. The germline V gene has CDR1 SGHDT and CDR2 YYEEEE. The CDR3 bases are TGTGCCAGCAGCAAAGACATCCGTGGCTACACCTTC. Protein product: CASSKDIRGYTF.

CDR3 bases: TGCGCCAGCAGCTTGGACAGAAGCGGTGGCTACACCTTC. It yields the protein CASSLDRSGGYTF. The rearrangement uses TRBV5-1 and TRBJ1-2; D remains ambiguous. The V gene's germline CDR1 is SGHRS and CDR2 YFSETQ. The CDR3 has 13 residues. V dropped 0 bases and J dropped 7 bases, with 10 bases sitting between them.

The chain uses TRBV5-1 and TRBJ2-7, with 7 bases matching TRBD1. From germline, CDR1 is SGHRS and CDR2 YFSETQ. This CDR3 region has 13 residues. V was pared by 4 bases and J by 2 bases, with 3 bases of the junction left unmatched. The CDR3 bases are TGCGCCAGCAGCCTGGACAGGCCCTACGAGCAGTACTTC. It codes for CASSLDRPYEQYF.

This clone occurred a few times. This sequence joins TRBV7-2 and TRBJ1-2, with a possible D match to TRBD1 (6 bases). Germline-derived CDR1 and CDR2 are SGHTA and FQGNSA. CDR3 size: 15 residues. V was cut by 7 bases and J by 7 bases, with 22 bases left in between. The chain's CDR3 is CASILGASHSGGYTF. The DNA for the CDR3 is TGTGCCAGCATCCTGGGGGCTTCTCACTCGGGTGGCTACACCTTC.

This clone was detected a few times. This rearrangement joins TRBV11-2 to TRBJ2-2, with unresolved D. V shed 1 base and J shed 5 bases, with 5 bases lying between them. Looked up from germline, CDR1 is SGHAT and CDR2 is FQNNGV. This CDR3 region has 13 residues. Here the CDR3 reads CASSLVLTGELFF. The CDR3 DNA is TGTGCCAGCAGCTTAGTTCTAACCGGGGAGCTGTTTTTT.

The V gene is TRBV5-1, the J gene TRBJ1-1; weak D call: TRBD1 (6 bases). This CDR3 is 15 amino acids long. Germline V lookup: CDR1 SGHRS, CDR2 YFSETQ. Trimming pared 4 bases from V and 0 bases from J, leaving 13 bases between. In DNA form, the CDR3 reads TGCGCCAGCAGCCCCGGGTCAGGGGTGAACACTGAAGCTTTCTTT. Its translation is CASSPGSGVNTEAFF. The variable domain in full, completed from reference TRBV5-1 and TRBJ1-1, reads KAGVTQTPRYLIKTRGQQVTLSCSPISGHRSVSWYQQTPGQGLQFLFEYFSETQRNKGNFPGRFSGRQFSNSRSEMNVSTLELGDSALYLCASSPGSGVNTEAFFGQGTRLTVV.

This chain links TRBV6-1 with TRBJ1-5; TRBD1 matches at 9 bases. Germline CDR1 is MNHNS and CDR2 is SASEGT. V shed 4 bases and J 7 bases; nucleotides not matched to a gene: 2. The CDR3 spans 13 residues. The CDR3 DNA is TGTGCCAGCAGTGGACAGGGGGGGCAGCCCCAGCATTTT. This codes for CASSGQGGQPQHF.

This chain's CDR3 is CASSFLAVYNEQFF. CDR3 DNA sequence: TGTGCCAGCAGCTTCCTAGCGGTCTACAATGAGCAGTTCTTC. This chain joins TRBV5-6 and TRBJ2-1; 7 nucleotides agree with TRBD2. The germline V gene has CDR1 SGHDT and CDR2 YYEEEE. Trimming cost V 2 bases and J 3 bases; bases outside gene matches: 2. The CDR3 covers 14 residues.

The chain is built from TRBV10-3 and TRBJ1-2, with D possibly being TRBD1 (5 bases). The ends were cut back, 1 base at V and 5 bases at J, with 11 bases in the middle. The germline V gene has CDR1 ENHRY and CDR2 SYGVKD. The CDR3 runs to 14 residues. CDR3 nucleotides: TGTGCCATCAGTGAGTTTGGGGCTGAGTATGGCTACACCTTC. Amino acid sequence: CAISEFGAEYGYTF.

The rearrangement links TRBV2 to TRBJ2-5; 7 bases map to TRBD1. J was trimmed by 1 base and V by 8 bases; bases with no gene match: 7. The germline V gene encodes CDR1 SNHLY and CDR2 FYNNEI. The CDR3 runs to 14 residues. CDR3 residues: CASVDRTSQETQYF. The CDR3 DNA reads as TGTGCCAGCGTGGACAGGACATCCCAAGAGACCCAGTACTTC.

The chain carries TRBV5-4 and TRBJ1-2; D unclear. V lost 0 bases and J lost 8, with 14 bases in between. This CDR3 is built from 14 residues. Germline V CDR1 and CDR2: SGHNT, YYREEE (reference sequence). The CDR3 region is CASSLEHGSGGYTF. DNA for the CDR3: TGTGCCAGCAGCTTGGAGCATGGGAGTGGGGGCTACACCTTC. Full variable domain (rest looked up from reference TRBV5-4 and TRBJ1-2): ETGVTQSPTHLIKTRGQQVTLRCSSQSGHNTVSWYQQALGQGPQFIFQYYREEENGRGNFPPRFSGLQFPNYSSELNVNALELDDSALYLCASSLEHGSGGYTFGSGTRLTVV.

The chain employs TRBV5-1 and TRBJ2-5, with TRBD1 as a possible D gene (6 bases). The germline CDR1 and CDR2 sequences are SGHRS and YFSETQ. CDR3 length: 13 residues. Deletions cut 4 bases from V and 2 bases from J, with 9 bases between. As DNA, the CDR3 is TGCGCCAGCAGCCCCGGGACACAAGAGACCCAGTACTTC. This sequence encodes CASSPGTQETQYF.

This clone is a singleton in its sample. The chain employs TRBV28 and TRBJ2-7; tentatively, D is TRBD1 (5 bases). The CDR3 consists of 11 residues. Trimming stripped 8 bases from V and 2 bases from J, with 7 bases between. CDR1 and CDR2 (germline): MDHEN, SYDVKM. The DNA of the CDR3 is TGTGCCAGCTTGGACACCTACGAGCAGTACTTC. Amino acid sequence: CASLDTYEQYF.

This clone came up a few times. The V and J genes are TRBV11-2 and TRBJ2-1, with 10 nucleotides matching TRBD1. The CDR3 is 17 amino acids. Trimming removed 4 bases from V and 4 bases from J; junction bases left unmatched: 10. From germline, CDR1 is SGHAT and CDR2 FQNNGV. The CDR3 bases are TGTGCCAGCAGCTCGAAGGACAGGGGGGGACCATACAATGAGCAGTTCTTC. Protein product: CASSSKDRGGPYNEQFF.

The sample holds a few counts of this clone. The chain joins TRBV5-4 to TRBJ1-1, with 9 bases fitting TRBD1. This CDR3 is built from 14 residues. CDR1 and CDR2 (germline): SGHNT, YYREEE (reference sequence). Trimming removed 5 bases from V and 4 bases from J; junction bases left unmatched: 6. CDR3 loop: CASRKETGGTEAFF. CDR3 nucleotide sequence: TGTGCCAGCAGAAAGGAGACAGGGGGCACTGAAGCTTTCTTT.

This chain connects TRBV7-2 to TRBJ1-4; 9 bases fit TRBD1. Trimming removed 2 bases from V and 7 bases from J; junction bases left unmatched: 5. The CDR3 spans 15 residues. Germline assignment: CDR1 SGHTA and CDR2 FQGNSA. The CDR3 reads CASSLSTGGSEKLFF. The CDR3 DNA reads as TGTGCCAGCAGCTTATCGACAGGGGGGAGTGAAAAACTGTTTTTT.

CDR3 sequence: CASSPGVASGNNEQFF. DNA of the CDR3: TGCGCCAGCAGCCCGGGGGTGGCTAGCGGGAACAATGAGCAGTTCTTC. The chain uses TRBV5-1 and TRBJ2-1, with 9 positions matching TRBD2. The CDR3 is 16 amino acids. V gave up 4 bases and J gave up 5 bases; unmatched junction bases: 10. Per germline, CDR1 SGHRS and CDR2 YFSETQ.

V usage is TRBV16 and J usage is TRBJ1-4, with 8 bases lining up with TRBD1. CDR3 length: 16 amino acids. Germline CDR1 KGHSY, CDR2 FQNENV. V was pared by 0 bases and J by 8 bases, with 8 bases of the junction left unmatched. For the CDR3, the DNA is TGTGCCAGCAGCCAATCCGCGGACAGGGTTGGGGAAAAACTGTTTTTT. Translated: CASSQSADRVGEKLFF.

The chain recombines TRBV7-2 with TRBJ1-5; 7 nucleotides line up with TRBD1. With 4 bases clipped from V and 7 bases from J, the junction kept 4 bases outside the gene matches. Looked up from germline, CDR1 is SGHTA and CDR2 is FQGNSA. This CDR3 has 13 amino acids. CDR3 region: CASSSQGEQPQHF. CDR3 sequence (DNA): TGTGCCAGCAGCTCCCAGGGGGAACAGCCCCAGCATTTT.

The V call is TRBV10-3, the J call TRBJ1-1, with TRBD1 matching 10 bases. Germline loops: CDR1 ENHRY, CDR2 SYGVKD. The V gene end was trimmed by 1 base and the J gene end by 0 bases; junction bases not matched to a gene: 2. This CDR3 region has 16 residues. CDR3 coding DNA: TGTGCCATCAGTGAGTTAGGGACAGGGGTGAACACTGAAGCTTTCTTT. As protein: CAISELGTGVNTEAFF.

This chain joins TRBV12-5 and TRBJ1-1; weak D call: TRBD1 (5 bases). CDR1 and CDR2 from the germline V gene are LGHNT and FRNRAP. V lost 4 bases, J lost 4 bases, and 10 bases lay in between. The CDR3 extends over 13 amino acids. CDR3 in DNA: TGTGCTAGTGGTTGGGGCGGGGGCACTGAAGCTTTCTTT. It is translated as CASGWGGGTEAFF. The whole variable domain, filled in from reference TRBV12-5 and TRBJ1-1, reads DARVTQTPRHKVTEMGQEVTMRCQPILGHNTVFWYRQTMMQGLELLAYFRNRAPLDDSGMPKDRFSAEMPDATLATLKIQPSEPRDSAVYFCASGWGGGTEAFFGQGTRLTVV.

The rearrangement links TRBV5-1 to TRBJ2-7, with TRBD2 matching over 8 bases. J was trimmed by 4 bases and V by 0 bases; bases with no gene match: 6. There are 15 residues in the CDR3. CDR1 and CDR2 (germline): SGHRS, YFSETQ. This chain's CDR3 is CASSLVASGLYEQYF. In nucleotides, the CDR3 is TGCGCCAGCAGCTTGGTTGCTAGCGGGCTATACGAGCAGTACTTC.

The gene calls are TRBV27 and TRBJ2-5; 7 bases are a match to TRBD1. Germline-derived CDR1 and CDR2 are MNHEY and SMNVEV (reference sequence). With V trimmed by 5 bases and J by 4 bases, 4 bases remained unmatched. This CDR3 has 13 amino acids. CDR3 sequence reads: CASSDRVVETQYF. The CDR3 bases are TGTGCCAGCAGTGACAGGGTGGTAGAGACCCAGTACTTC.

The chain couples TRBV7-9 to TRBJ1-4; TRBD1 is a possible D gene (5 bases). Germline CDR1 is SEHNR and CDR2 is FQNEAQ (reference sequence). The CDR3 loop spans 16 amino acids. Deletions cut 0 bases from V and 4 bases from J, with 12 bases between. CDR3 amino acids: CASSLAERGFNEKLFF. The DNA for the CDR3 is TGTGCCAGCAGCTTAGCGGAGCGGGGCTTTAATGAAAAACTGTTTTTT.

A few counts support this clone. The chain is built from TRBV5-4 and TRBJ2-1; 7 bases agree with TRBD2. CDR3 size: 19 residues. V lost 2 bases and J lost 3; bases outside the gene matches: 17. CDR1 is SGHNT and CDR2 is YYREEE in the germline V gene (reference sequence). DNA for the CDR3: TGTGCCAGCAGCTTCAAAGAAGGCCTAGCGGACAACTTCTACAATGAGCAGTTCTTC. Protein: CASSFKEGLADNFYNEQFF.